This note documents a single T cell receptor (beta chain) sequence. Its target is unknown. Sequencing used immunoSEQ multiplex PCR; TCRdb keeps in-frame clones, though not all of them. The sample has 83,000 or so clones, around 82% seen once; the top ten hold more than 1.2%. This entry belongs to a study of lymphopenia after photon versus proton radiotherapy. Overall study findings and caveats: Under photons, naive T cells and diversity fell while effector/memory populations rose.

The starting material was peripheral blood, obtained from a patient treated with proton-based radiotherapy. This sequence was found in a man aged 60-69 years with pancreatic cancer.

The CDR3 region has the DNA TGCGCCAGCAGCCAAAAGAAGACTAGCGGTCGCACCGGGGAGCTGTTTTTT. As protein: CASSQKKTSGRTGELFF. The chain carries TRBV4-3 and TRBJ2-2, with 9 positions matching TRBD2. In germline, CDR1 is LGHNA, CDR2 YSLEER. The CDR3 has 17 residues. The trim removed 2 bases at V and 4 bases at J, leaving 8 bases unmatched.